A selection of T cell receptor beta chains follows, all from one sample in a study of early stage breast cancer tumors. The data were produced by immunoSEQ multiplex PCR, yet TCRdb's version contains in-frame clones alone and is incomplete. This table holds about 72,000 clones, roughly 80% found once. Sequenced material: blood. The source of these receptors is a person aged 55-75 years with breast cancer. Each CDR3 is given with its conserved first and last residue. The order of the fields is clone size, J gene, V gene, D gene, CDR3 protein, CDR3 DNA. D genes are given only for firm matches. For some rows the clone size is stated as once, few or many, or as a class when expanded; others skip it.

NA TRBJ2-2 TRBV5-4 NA CASSLDGFTGELFF TGTGCCAGCAGCTTGGACGGGTTTACCGGGGAGCTGTTTTTT
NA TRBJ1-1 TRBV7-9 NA CASSPFRGRNTEAFF TGTGCCAGCAGCCCCTTTAGGGGCAGAAACACTGAAGCTTTCTTT
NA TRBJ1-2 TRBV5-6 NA CASSLVDRPVLYGYTF TGTGCCAGCAGCTTGGTCGACCGACCCGTATTATATGGCTACACCTTC
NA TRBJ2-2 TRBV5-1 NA CASSFGGAENTGELFF TGCGCCAGCAGCTTCGGAGGGGCTGAGAACACCGGGGAGCTGTTTTTT
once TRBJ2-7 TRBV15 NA CATSRDGGPYEQYF TGTGCCACCAGCAGAGACGGGGGGCCCTACGAGCAGTACTTC
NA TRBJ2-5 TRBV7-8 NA CASSPRRGETQYF TGTGCCAGCAGCCCTCGGAGGGGGGAGACCCAGTACTTC
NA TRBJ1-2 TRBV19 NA CASSIGGLWVYGYTF TGTGCCAGTAGTATCGGAGGATTGTGGGTCTATGGCTACACCTTC
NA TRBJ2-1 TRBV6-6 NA CASSPYRDGQFF TGTGCCAGCAGCCCCTACAGGGACGGGCAGTTCTTC
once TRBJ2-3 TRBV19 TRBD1 CASSMGRTGSFEYTDTQYF TGTGCCAGTAGTATGGGTCGGACAGGGAGTTTTGAGTACACAGATACGCAGTATTTT
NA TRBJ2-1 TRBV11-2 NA CASSQLASPYNEQFF TGTGCCAGCAGCCAACTAGCTTCCCCCTACAATGAGCAGTTCTTC
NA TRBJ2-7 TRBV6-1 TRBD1 CASSELLGTGNHEQYF TGTGCCAGCAGTGAATTGCTTGGGACAGGGAACCACGAGCAGTACTTC
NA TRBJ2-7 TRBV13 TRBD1 CASSGGRDSYYEQYF TGTGCCAGCAGCGGGGGCCGGGACAGCTATTACGAGCAGTACTTC
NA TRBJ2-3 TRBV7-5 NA CARLVTDTQYF TGTGCCAGACTGGTTACAGATACGCAGTATTTT
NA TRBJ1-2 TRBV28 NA CASRPKTGGGYGYTF TGTGCCAGCAGACCAAAGACCGGGGGAGGCTATGGCTACACCTTC
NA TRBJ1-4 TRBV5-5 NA CASSKTRGFGEKLFF TGTGCCAGCAGTAAAACCCGGGGCTTTGGTGAAAAACTGTTTTTT
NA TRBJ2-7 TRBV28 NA CASGGPYEQYF TGTGCCAGCGGGGGCCCCTACGAGCAGTACTTC
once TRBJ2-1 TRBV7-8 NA CASSLVWGSTSEQFF TGTGCCAGCAGCTTAGTATGGGGGAGTACCAGTGAGCAGTTCTTC
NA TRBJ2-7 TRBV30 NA CAWGPSHTSPQYEQYF TGTGCCTGGGGCCCATCCCACACGTCACCTCAGTACGAGCAGTACTTC
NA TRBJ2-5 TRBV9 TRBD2 CASSVGTSGSEETQYF TGTGCCAGCAGCGTAGGGACTAGCGGGAGTGAAGAGACCCAGTACTTC
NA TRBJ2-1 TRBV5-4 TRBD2 CASSLAVSSYNEQFF TGTGCCAGCAGCCTAGCGGTCAGCTCCTACAATGAGCAGTTCTTC
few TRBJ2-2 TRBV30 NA CAWGLLTGELFF TGTGCCTGGGGGCTGCTCACCGGGGAGCTGTTTTTT
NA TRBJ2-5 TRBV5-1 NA CASSLTGLVSETQYF TGCGCCAGCAGCTTGACGGGCCTAGTCAGCGAGACCCAGTACTTC
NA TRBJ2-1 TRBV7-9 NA CASSLAIGYNEQFF TGTGCCAGCAGCTTAGCAATCGGCTACAATGAGCAGTTCTTC
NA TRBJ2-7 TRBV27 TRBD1 CASSLGTGIEQYF TGTGCCAGCAGTTTGGGGACAGGGATCGAGCAGTACTTC
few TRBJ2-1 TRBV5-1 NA CASSFGTAYNEQFF TGCGCCAGCAGCTTCGGGACCGCCTACAATGAGCAGTTCTTC
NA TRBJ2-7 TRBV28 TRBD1 CASNRDRGREQYF TGTGCCAGTAACCGGGACAGGGGCCGTGAGCAGTACTTC
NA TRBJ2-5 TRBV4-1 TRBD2 CASSQAASGGQETQYF TGCGCCAGCAGCCAAGCGGCCAGCGGGGGACAAGAGACCCAGTACTTC
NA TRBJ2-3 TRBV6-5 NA CASSRGVPPDTQYF TGTGCCAGCAGTAGGGGGGTCCCCCCAGATACGCAGTATTTT
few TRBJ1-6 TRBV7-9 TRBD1 CASRRDRYNSPLHF TGTGCCAGCAGGAGGGACAGATATAATTCACCCCTCCACTTT
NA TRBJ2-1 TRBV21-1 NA CASSANPGPPGNEQFF TGTGCCAGCAGCGCGAATCCGGGACCCCCGGGTAATGAGCAGTTCTTC
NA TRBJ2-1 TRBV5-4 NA CASSGVGEQFF TGTGCCAGCAGCGGGGTTGGTGAGCAGTTCTTC
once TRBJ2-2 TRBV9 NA CASSDSTYTGELFF TGTGCCAGCAGCGACTCCACATACACCGGGGAGCTGTTTTTT
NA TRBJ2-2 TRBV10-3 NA CAISATANTGELFF TGTGCCATCAGTGCTACCGCGAACACCGGGGAGCTGTTTTTT
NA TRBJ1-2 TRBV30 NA CAWSMGWNRAGTYGYTF TGTGCCTGGAGTATGGGATGGAACAGGGCCGGCACTTATGGCTACACCTTC
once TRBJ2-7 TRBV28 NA CASSLNFGEQYF TGTGCCAGCAGTTTGAACTTTGGAGAGCAGTACTTC
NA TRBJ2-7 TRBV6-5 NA CASSYSLARDGYEQYF TGTGCCAGCAGTTACTCGCTAGCCCGGGATGGGTACGAGCAGTACTTC
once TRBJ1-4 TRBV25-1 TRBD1 CASSDNRGGKLFF TGTGCCAGCAGTGATAACAGGGGAGGAAAACTGTTTTTT
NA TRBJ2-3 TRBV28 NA CASSKPGARSDTQYF TGTGCCAGTTCCAAACCCGGGGCTAGGAGTGATACGCAGTATTTT
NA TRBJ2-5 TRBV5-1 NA CASRSYVGLAAQYF TGCGCCAGCCGATCTTATGTGGGACTCGCGGCCCAGTACTTC
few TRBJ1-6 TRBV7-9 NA CASSPSSYNSPLHF TGTGCCAGCAGCCCCAGCTCCTATAATTCACCCCTCCACTTT
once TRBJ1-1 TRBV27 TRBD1 CASTRDRGQTEAFF TGTGCCAGCACCCGGGACAGGGGGCAAACTGAAGCTTTCTTT
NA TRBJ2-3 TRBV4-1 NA CASSQDGRTDTQYF TGCGCCAGCAGCCAAGACGGGCGGACGGATACGCAGTATTTT
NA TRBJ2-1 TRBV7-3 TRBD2 CASSMWAGEKNEQFF TGTGCCAGCAGCATGTGGGCGGGAGAGAAGAATGAGCAGTTCTTC
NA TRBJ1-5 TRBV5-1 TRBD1 CASSLVAFGTGGQPQHF TGCGCCAGCAGCTTGGTAGCGTTTGGGACAGGTGGCCAGCCCCAGCATTTT
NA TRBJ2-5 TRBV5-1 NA CASRDWGKDQETQYF TGCGCCAGCAGAGACTGGGGGAAAGACCAAGAGACCCAGTACTTC